This entry lists 3 T cell receptor beta chains sequenced from one sample in a study of brain T cells in children with intractable seizures. The data were produced by immunoSEQ multiplex PCR, yet TCRdb's version contains in-frame clones alone and is incomplete. The table lists 100,000 to 120,000 clones, 85% to 95% of them singletons. The sample here was peripheral blood, taken at surgery. These receptors were taken from a boy under three years old with hemimegalencephaly and intractable seizures.

The chain carries TRBV6-5 and TRBJ1-2, with D perhaps TRBD1 (5 bases). The CDR3 has 13 amino acids. The germline V gene encodes CDR1 MNHEY and CDR2 SVGAGI. V was trimmed by 6 bases and J by 4 bases, leaving 12 bases between them. CDR3: CASRSGFVYGYTF. CDR3 nucleotides: TGTGCCAGCAGATCAGGGTTCGTCTATGGCTACACCTTC.

The chain recombines TRBV28 with TRBJ1-5; D perhaps matches TRBD1 (6 bases). CDR1 and CDR2 (germline): MDHEN, SYDVKM. Trimming took off 3 bases at V and 10 bases at J, with 16 bases between the two ends. CDR3 length: 14 amino acids. The CDR3 sequence: CASSLWAGEGPQHF. The CDR3 nucleotides read TGTGCCAGCAGTTTGTGGGCAGGGGAAGGACCCCAGCATTTT.

This clone was recorded only once. This chain links TRBV18 with TRBJ2-1, with D possibly TRBD1 on 6 matching bases. The germline V and J ends were trimmed by 3 bases and 1 base, with 7 bases remaining between them. CDR1 and CDR2 (germline): KGHSH, LQKENI. The CDR3 runs to 14 residues. CDR3 nucleotides: TGTGCCAGCTCACCCGGACAGTCCTACAATGAGCAGTTCTTC. Translated, it gives CASSPGQSYNEQFF.